This TCR beta chain was recorded in a study of OX40 agonist ivuxolimab in advanced cancers. This clone has more than one count but fewer than ten. The length of the CDR3 is 14 residues. Germline CDR1 is SGHRS and CDR2 is YFSETQ. The ends lost 4 bases at V and 3 bases at J; junction bases unmatched: 5. TCRdb's copy holds only in-frame clones and misses some; the assay was immunoSEQ multiplex PCR. The repertoire has tens of thousands of clones, 81% of them found once; the top ten carry 3.5% to 6%. Sequenced material: CD4+ or CD8+ T cells sorted from blood, taken in a trial of the OX40 agonist ivuxolimab. The chain is built from TRBV5-1 and TRBJ1-2; 8 positions agree with TRBD1. This clonotype originated in an adult with an advanced solid tumor such as melanoma, head and neck, liver or kidney cancer. The CDR3: CASSTQGADYGYTF. CDR3 coding DNA: TGCGCCAGCAGCACGCAGGGGGCTGACTATGGCTACACCTTC. Filled out from reference TRBV5-1 and TRBJ1-2, the complete variable domain reads KAGVTQTPRYLIKTRGQQVTLSCSPISGHRSVSWYQQTPGQGLQFLFEYFSETQRNKGNFPGRFSGRQFSNSRSEMNVSTLELGDSALYLCASSTQGADYGYTFGSGTRLTVV.